This T cell receptor beta chain was obtained from a study of CD8 T cells in ankylosing spondylitis. The CDR3 contains 15 residues. The V and J ends lost 4 bases and 9 bases, in that order; junction bases with no gene match: 12. Per the germline V gene, CDR1 is SGHRS and CDR2 is YFSETQ. A quantitative 5'-RACE method, one with molecular barcodes, was used to make TCR beta libraries. One entry per CDR3 protein results from TCRdb running MiXCR on the 5' RACE reads. The table shows about 700,000 distinct CDR3 sequences, with around 17% occurring only once. Concerning this clonotype itself: Its specificity is unknown.

Study-level findings and limits: The clones that were linked to disease were reported to be significantly enriched in matched synovial fluid samples from ankylosing spondylitis patients. Earlier authors reported some of these motif variants in reactive arthritis synovial fluid and blood. Seemingly characteristic of ankylosing spondylitis blood was a TCR beta motif consisting of fewer than 10 highly homologous variants.

The TCR sequence derives from a male donor with ankylosing spondylitis. J is TRBJ2-1 and V is TRBV5-1; 8 bases map to TRBD2. Source material: blood, either unsorted or a sorted T cell fraction (not recorded which). The DNA of the CDR3 is TGCGCCAGCAGCATTGGCCCGGGAGGGCCGGCTGAGCAGTTCTTC. Translating gives CASSIGPGGPAEQFF.